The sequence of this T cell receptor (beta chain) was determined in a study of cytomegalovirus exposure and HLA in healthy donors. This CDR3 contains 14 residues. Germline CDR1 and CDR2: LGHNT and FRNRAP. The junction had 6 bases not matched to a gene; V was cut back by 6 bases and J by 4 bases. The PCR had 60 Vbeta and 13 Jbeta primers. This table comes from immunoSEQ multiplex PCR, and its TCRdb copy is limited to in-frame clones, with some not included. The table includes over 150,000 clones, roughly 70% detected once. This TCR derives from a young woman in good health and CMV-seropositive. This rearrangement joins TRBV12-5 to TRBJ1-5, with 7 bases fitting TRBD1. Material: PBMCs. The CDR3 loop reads CASGQTGSNQPQHF. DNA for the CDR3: TGTGCTAGTGGACAGACAGGGTCAAATCAGCCCCAGCATTTT.